This is a list of T cell receptor beta chains from one sample in a study of blood T cell repertoires in COVID-19. Data came from immunoSEQ multiplex PCR; TCRdb stores just in-frame clones and leaves some out. The sample shows 65,000 to 90,000 clones, approximately 80% of them seen only once. The sequencing input was peripheral blood. The origin of the receptors is a man older than 75 with active or convalescent COVID-19. CDR3s include the opening cysteine and the closing phenylalanine or tryptophan. D genes are given only for firm matches. Size values are once, few and many counts, or a class for expanded clones, and some rows have none.

D	size	V	J	CDR3	DNA
-	-	TRBV5-6	TRBJ1-3	CASSLIGGPPSGNTIYF	TGTGCCAGCAGCTTGATTGGGGGCCCTCCCTCTGGAAACACCATATATTTT
TRBD1	-	TRBV30	TRBJ1-6	CAWSRTGGSPLHF	TGTGCCTGGAGTCGGACAGGGGGTTCACCCCTCCACTTT
TRBD1	few	TRBV2	TRBJ1-2	CASTSTGSYGYTF	TGTGCCAGCACCTCGACAGGGAGCTATGGCTACACCTTC
TRBD2	-	TRBV27	TRBJ2-7	CASSPQRGGSYEQYF	TGTGCCAGCAGTCCACAGCGGGGGGGCTCCTACGAGCAGTACTTC
TRBD2	-	TRBV28	TRBJ2-1	CASSLPRSGGYNEQFF	TGTGCCAGCAGTTTACCCCGGAGCGGGGGTTACAATGAGCAGTTCTTC
TRBD1	-	TRBV28	TRBJ2-3	CASSDRAGADTQYF	TGTGCCAGCAGCGACAGGGCAGGGGCAGATACGCAGTATTTT
-	-	TRBV5-4	TRBJ2-2	CASSISGEGGELFF	TGTGCCAGCAGTATATCAGGGGAAGGCGGGGAGCTGTTTTTT
-	once	TRBV14	TRBJ1-1	CASSQVRGYTEAFF	TGTGCCAGCAGCCAAGTGCGCGGTTACACTGAAGCTTTCTTT
-	once	TRBV6-2/TRBV6-3	TRBJ2-2	CASTPSGAGELFF	TGTGCCAGCACCCCCTCGGGGGCCGGGGAGCTGTTTTTT
-	-	TRBV6-4	TRBJ2-3	CASSDSLRSTQYF	TGTGCCAGCAGTGACTCGCTTAGGAGTACGCAGTATTTT
-	-	TRBV18	TRBJ2-4	CASSPPATGRVKNIQYF	TGTGCCAGCTCACCACCGGCGACAGGCCGAGTCAAAAACATTCAGTACTTC
TRBD2	-	TRBV27	TRBJ2-3	CASSPTLLAGNTDTQYF	TGTGCCAGCAGCCCTACCCTACTAGCGGGGAACACAGATACGCAGTATTTT
TRBD2	-	TRBV5-1	TRBJ2-1	CASSLKLTGRSGGSNEQFF	TGCGCCAGCAGCTTGAAATTAACGGGACGTAGCGGGGGGTCCAATGAGCAGTTCTTC
-	-	TRBV21-1	TRBJ1-3	CASSWGTAISGNTIYF	TGTGCCAGCAGCTGGGGGACAGCTATCTCTGGAAACACCATATATTTT
TRBD2	-	TRBV19	TRBJ2-1	CASSQGLGAVQFF	TGTGCCAGTAGTCAGGGACTAGGAGCCGTGCAGTTCTTC
TRBD1	-	TRBV24-1	TRBJ1-3	CATLTGGLGNTIYF	TGTGCCACCCTGACAGGGGGCTTAGGAAACACCATATATTTT
TRBD2	-	TRBV3-1/TRBV3-2	TRBJ2-7	CASSRGAGGYEQYF	TGTGCCAGCAGCAGGGGAGCGGGGGGCTACGAGCAGTACTTC
TRBD1	-	TRBV7-2	TRBJ1-5	CASSPGTAGGPQHF	TGTGCCAGCAGCCCGGGGACAGCCGGTGGGCCCCAGCATTTT
TRBD1	-	TRBV2	TRBJ1-2	CASSEAMTGAGYGYTF	TGTGCCAGCAGTGAGGCGATGACAGGGGCTGGCTATGGCTACACCTTC
-	few	TRBV4-1	TRBJ2-7	CASSQDTVSYEQYF	TGCGCCAGCAGCCAAGATACAGTCTCCTACGAGCAGTACTTC
-	-	TRBV6-5	TRBJ1-2	CASSYSSGANYGYTF	TGTGCCAGCAGTTACTCGAGTGGAGCTAACTATGGCTACACCTTC
TRBD2	-	TRBV15	TRBJ2-5	CATQRGGSRGSETQYF	TGTGCCACCCAGCGGGGCGGAAGTCGGGGATCAGAGACCCAGTACTTC
-	-	TRBV5-5	TRBJ1-3	CASSLELFSGNTIYF	TGTGCCAGCAGCTTGGAGCTGTTCTCTGGAAACACCATATATTTT
TRBD2	-	TRBV6-2/TRBV6-3	TRBJ2-2	CASGSLAGAFGELFF	TGTGCCAGCGGTTCGCTAGCGGGAGCGTTCGGGGAGCTGTTTTTT
TRBD1	-	TRBV3-1/TRBV3-2	TRBJ1-2	CASSQSQGAYLYGYTF	TGTGCCAGCAGCCAATCCCAGGGGGCCTACTTATATGGCTACACCTTC
-	-	TRBV19	TRBJ1-5	CASSSSFGGSHQPQHF	TGTGCCAGTAGTTCCAGTTTTGGGGGGTCCCATCAGCCCCAGCATTTT
-	-	TRBV29-1	TRBJ1-6	CSARFGAGYNSPLHF	TGCAGCGCTCGCTTCGGTGCAGGCTATAATTCACCCCTCCACTTT
TRBD2	-	TRBV7-2	TRBJ2-5	CASSLVPRASGRGQETQYF	TGTGCCAGCAGCTTAGTCCCCCGGGCTAGCGGGAGAGGGCAAGAGACCCAGTACTTC
-	-	TRBV4-2	TRBJ1-6	CASSQAGGDSPLHF	TGTGCCAGCAGCCAAGCTGGAGGGGATTCACCCCTCCACTTT
TRBD1	-	TRBV29-1	TRBJ2-1	CSAHRGLGEQFF	TGCAGCGCCCACAGGGGGCTCGGTGAGCAGTTCTTC
-	-	TRBV29-1	TRBJ1-1	CSVVTGVGTEAFF	TGCAGCGTTGTAACCGGAGTGGGCACTGAAGCTTTCTTT
-	-	TRBV4-2	TRBJ2-1	CASSQEATQVGNEQFF	TGTGCCAGCAGCCAAGAGGCCACTCAGGTGGGCAATGAGCAGTTCTTC
-	few	TRBV6-5	TRBJ1-5	CASRKQGRGNQPQHF	TGTGCCAGCAGAAAACAGGGTCGGGGCAATCAGCCCCAGCATTTT
TRBD2	-	TRBV28	TRBJ2-1	CASRNGLAGYNEQFF	TGTGCCAGCAGAAACGGACTAGCGGGATACAATGAGCAGTTCTTC
TRBD1	once	TRBV7-2	TRBJ1-4	CASSLTGGSEKLFF	TGTGCCAGCAGCTTGACAGGGGGTAGTGAAAAACTGTTTTTT
-	-	TRBV2	TRBJ2-1	CASSPQSYNEQFF	TGTGCCAGCAGCCCTCAGTCCTACAATGAGCAGTTCTTC
-	once	TRBV4-1	TRBJ2-5	CASSQDVRNQETQYF	TGCGCCAGCAGCCAAGATGTCAGGAACCAAGAGACCCAGTACTTC
TRBD1	-	TRBV30	TRBJ2-7	CAWRTTGASYEQYF	TGTGCCTGGAGGACAACAGGGGCTTCCTACGAGCAGTACTTC
-	few	TRBV5-4	TRBJ1-4	CASSVTGRATNEKLFF	TGTGCCAGCAGCGTGACAGGTCGTGCAACTAATGAAAAACTGTTTTTT
TRBD1	-	TRBV12-3/TRBV12-4	TRBJ1-2	CASSSTQTGFSTF	TGTGCCAGCAGTTCCACCCAGACAGGGTTCTCCACCTTC
-	-	TRBV11-3	TRBJ2-5	CASSLDTGETQYF	TGTGCCAGCAGCCTAGACACAGGAGAGACCCAGTACTTC
TRBD1	-	TRBV6-5	TRBJ1-2	CASRSQGPEDYGYTF	TGTGCCAGCAGATCACAGGGGCCCGAGGACTATGGCTACACCTTC
-	-	TRBV4-1	TRBJ1-3	CASSQDLALSGNTIYF	TGCGCCAGCAGCCAAGACTTGGCCCTCTCTGGAAACACCATATATTTT
-	-	TRBV5-4	TRBJ1-6	CASSLGQNNSPLHF	TGTGCCAGCAGCTTGGGGCAGAATAATTCACCCCTCCACTTT